One sample yielded the 11 T cell receptor beta chains listed below, sequenced in a study of technical replicates of blood from several donors. The assay was immunoSEQ multiplex PCR, and TCRdb's table has in-frame clones only and misses some. Among roughly 100,000 clones, under 96% were seen once, and the ten largest hold approximately 0.21%. The sample consisted of T cells isolated from PBMCs. These receptors originate from a human donor in good health.

As concerns this clone: Distinct nucleotide sequences in the sample also encode this CDR3. CDR3: CASSLLSGELFF. DNA of the CDR3: TGTGCCAGCAGCTTACTTTCCGGGGAGCTGTTTTTT. The V call is TRBV7-9, the J call TRBJ2-2; D unresolved. Germline CDR1 is SEHNR and CDR2 is FQNEAQ (reference sequence). The CDR3 has 12 residues. The V end lost 2 bases, the J end lost 6 bases, and 4 bases lay between the germline ends. The whole variable domain, remainder taken from reference TRBV7-9 and TRBJ2-2, is DTGVSQNPRHKITKRGQNVTFRCDPISEHNRLYWYRQTLGQGPEFLTYFQNEAQLEKSRLLSDRFSAERPKGSFSTLEIQRTEQGDSAMYLCASSLLSGELFFGEGSRLTVL.

V gene TRBV7-3 combines with J gene TRBJ2-5, with a possible D match to TRBD2 (7 bases). The length of the CDR3 is 14 residues. Germline V gene data show CDR1 as SGHTA and CDR2 as FQGTGA. V lost 0 bases and J 4 bases, leaving 9 bases between the germline ends. CDR3 sequence: CASSLTGGLETQYF. CDR3 DNA sequence: TGTGCCAGCAGCTTAACGGGGGGGCTAGAGACCCAGTACTTC.

CDR3 protein: CASSQGERTGGEKLFF. The DNA for the CDR3 is TGCGCCAGCAGCCAAGGAGAGAGGACAGGAGGGGAAAAACTGTTTTTT. V usage is TRBV4-1 and J usage is TRBJ1-4; 7 bases agree with TRBD1. Looked up from germline, CDR1 is MGHRA and CDR2 is YSYEKL. The V gene end was trimmed by 1 base and the J gene end by 8 bases; junction bases not matched to a gene: 10. The CDR3 length is 16 residues.

The CDR3 sequence: CASSPRVWGGQNEQFF. The CDR3 nucleotides read TGTGCCAGCAGCCCCCGGGTCTGGGGGGGCCAGAATGAGCAGTTCTTC. This chain joins TRBV7-8 and TRBJ2-1; weak D call: TRBD2 (7 bases). Germline CDR1 SGHVS, CDR2 FQNEAQ. The CDR3 has 16 residues. The ends were cut back, 5 bases at V and 7 bases at J, with 21 bases in the middle.

The V call is TRBV7-2, the J call TRBJ1-2; D call uncertain. CDR3 length: 14 residues. Germline CDR1 and CDR2: SGHTA and FQGNSA. Trimming took 3 bases from V and 1 from J, leaving 9 bases between them. The CDR3 loop is CASSFYVDNYGYTF. In DNA form, the CDR3 reads TGTGCCAGCAGCTTTTACGTAGATAACTATGGCTACACCTTC.

CDR3 residues: CASSDRVGGTPEAFF. The CDR3 DNA follows: TGCGCCAGCAGCGATCGGGTGGGCGGGACCCCTGAAGCTTTCTTT. This chain uses TRBV4-1 with TRBJ1-1; a weak D match, TRBD1 (5 bases). Germline-derived CDR1 and CDR2 are MGHRA and YSYEKL. Deletions cut 5 bases from V and 6 bases from J, with 19 bases between. This CDR3 is 15 amino acids long.

This sequence joins TRBV7-9 and TRBJ2-2; 7 bases match TRBD2. With V trimmed by 2 bases and J by 3 bases, 6 bases remained unmatched. The CDR3 sequence is 16 residues long. Germline V gene lookup returns CDR1 SEHNR and CDR2 FQNEAQ (reference sequence). CDR3 bases: TGTGCCAGCAGCTTATACGGGGGGAAAGACACCGGGGAGCTGTTTTTT. Translating it yields CASSLYGGKDTGELFF.

This chain links TRBV5-1 with TRBJ2-7, with 8 positions matching TRBD2. There are 15 residues in the CDR3. Germline V gene lookup returns CDR1 SGHRS and CDR2 YFSETQ. Germline trimming cut 3 bases from V and 2 bases from J; bases unmatched to any gene: 7. As DNA, the CDR3 is TGCGCCAGCAGCTACGGGACGGGAGGGGCCTACGAGCAGTACTTC. This gives the protein CASSYGTGGAYEQYF. The whole variable domain, filled in from reference TRBV5-1 and TRBJ2-7, reads KAGVTQTPRYLIKTRGQQVTLSCSPISGHRSVSWYQQTPGQGLQFLFEYFSETQRNKGNFPGRFSGRQFSNSRSEMNVSTLELGDSALYLCASSYGTGGAYEQYFGPGTRLTVT.

The genes are TRBV19 and TRBJ2-7; 9 positions agree with TRBD2. CDR3 length: 15 residues. Germline CDR1 reads LNHDA; CDR2 reads SQIVND (reference sequence). V lost 1 base, J lost 4 bases, and 5 bases stayed unmatched. For the CDR3, the DNA is TGTGCCAGTAGTATAGTAAGCGGGAGGTATTACGAGCAGTACTTC. Encoded protein: CASSIVSGRYYEQYF. Full variable domain (missing parts from reference TRBV19 and TRBJ2-7): DGGITQSPKYLFRKEGQNVTLSCEQNLNHDAMYWYRQDPGQGLRLIYYSQIVNDFQKGDIAEGYSVSREKKESFPLTVTSAQKNPTAFYLCASSIVSGRYYEQYFGPGTRLTVT.

The chain links TRBV10-3 to TRBJ1-1; a weak D match, TRBD1 (5 bases). Germline loops: CDR1 ENHRY, CDR2 SYGVKD. The CDR3 runs 12 residues. The ends were cut back, 8 bases at V and 3 bases at J, with 10 bases in the middle. For the CDR3, the DNA is TGTGCCATCCGGGGGGGGGACACTGAAGCTTTCTTT. Residues: CAIRGGDTEAFF.

The gene calls are TRBV28 and TRBJ2-2, with TRBD1 as a possible D gene (5 bases). Germline CDR1 MDHEN, CDR2 SYDVKM. The CDR3 is 13 residues long. The germline V and J ends were trimmed by 2 bases and 6 bases, with 7 bases remaining between them. The CDR3 protein is CASSLAGPGELFF. The CDR3, as DNA: TGTGCCAGCAGTTTAGCAGGGCCCGGGGAGCTGTTTTTT.